The 7 T cell receptor beta chains given below trace back to one sample, sequenced in a study of beta chain features in type 1 diabetes. Every isolated RNA sample was fully reverse transcribed, so sequencing captured expressed TCRB transcripts. TCRdb's copy holds only in-frame clones and misses some; the assay was immunoSEQ multiplex PCR. This sample has about half a million clones, with approximately 31% found just once. Sequencing used naive CD4+ T cells from blood. Every receptor here comes from a man between 18 and 35 years old in good health.

About this clone: The sample holds other DNA sequences that translate to the same CDR3. The DNA of the CDR3 is TGTGCCAGCAGCCCTAGCGGCTACGAGCAGTACTTC. This codes for CASSPSGYEQYF. The chain couples TRBV7-2 to TRBJ2-7, with TRBD2 identical over 7 bases. From germline, CDR1 is SGHTA and CDR2 FQGNSA. J was trimmed by 3 bases and V by 5 bases; bases with no gene match: 1. The CDR3 has 12 amino acids.

The rearrangement joins TRBV9 to TRBJ2-1; tentatively, D is TRBD2 (7 bases). V gave up 4 bases and J gave up 0 bases, with 14 bases separating them. The CDR3 totals 16 residues. The V gene's germline CDR1 is SGDLS and CDR2 YYNGEE. The CDR3 loop is CASSPRGGSSYNEQFF. The CDR3 DNA follows: TGTGCCAGCAGCCCTAGGGGGGGAAGCTCCTACAATGAGCAGTTCTTC.

This clone came up a few times. V is TRBV29-1 and J is TRBJ2-7, with no clear D. Trimming left V 8 bases short and J 3 bases short, with 20 bases between. The CDR3 length is 14 residues. CDR1 and CDR2 from the germline V gene are SQVTM and ANQGSEA. In DNA, the CDR3 is TGCAGCAACCCTAAGGTTGTTCCGTACTACGAGCAGTACTTC. Translation gives CSNPKVVPYYEQYF.

CDR3 residues: CASSVSGTSNEQYF. In DNA, the CDR3 is TGTGCCAGCAGCGTGAGTGGGACTAGCAACGAGCAGTACTTC. This sequence joins TRBV9 and TRBJ2-7; 9 bases map to TRBD2. The trim removed 2 bases at V and 5 bases at J, leaving 5 bases unmatched. This CDR3 has 14 residues. Germline V CDR1 and CDR2: SGDLS, YYNGEE.

This chain links TRBV11-2 with TRBJ2-2; D is perhaps TRBD1 (5 bases). The CDR3 has 15 residues. V was cut by 4 bases and J by 4 bases, with 13 bases left in between. The germline CDR1 and CDR2 sequences are SGHAT and FQNNGV. The chain's CDR3 is CASSSPRVFTGELFF. For the CDR3, the DNA is TGTGCCAGCAGCTCGCCCAGGGTCTTCACCGGGGAGCTGTTTTTT.

The genes are TRBV9 and TRBJ2-1; 9 bases are shared with TRBD2. V shed 4 bases, J shed 7 bases, and the junction held 9 bases outside the gene matches. This CDR3 has 15 amino acids. The germline CDR1 and CDR2 sequences are SGDLS and YYNGEE. The CDR3 protein is CASSPRLAGLNEQFF. The CDR3 DNA is TGTGCCAGCAGCCCCCGGCTAGCGGGACTTAATGAGCAGTTCTTC.

The gene calls are TRBV7-2 and TRBJ1-1, with TRBD1 matching over 7 bases. This CDR3 is built from 14 residues. Trimming took 8 bases from V and 0 from J; bases not matched to a gene: 6. Germline loops: CDR1 SGHTA, CDR2 FQGNSA. The CDR3 here is CASFVGTVNTEAFF. In nucleotides, the CDR3 is TGTGCCAGCTTCGTCGGGACAGTGAACACTGAAGCTTTCTTT.